This is a list of T cell receptor beta chains from one sample in a study of blood T cell repertoires in COVID-19. Sequenced by immunoSEQ multiplex PCR; TCRdb stores in-frame clones only, minus some. The sample consists of 130,000 or so clones, around nine tenths of them appearing once. Sequenced: peripheral blood. All receptors derive from a man between 65 and 85 years old with active COVID-19. Each CDR3 is given with its conserved first and last residue. D genes are given only for firm matches. Not all rows give a size; the values are once, few, many and, for expanded clones, a class.

j_call cdr3_length v_call clone_size d_call cdr3_nt cdr3_aa
TRBJ2-5 15 TRBV7-2 . TRBD2 TGTGCCAGCAGCTCCTCCCGCGGGAGGGTAGAGACCCAGTACTTC CASSSSRGRVETQYF
TRBJ2-5 13 TRBV6-5 once TRBD2 TGTGCCAGCAGTTGGGCTAGCGGGGAGACCCAGTACTTC CASSWASGETQYF
TRBJ2-3 13 TRBV18 . . TGTGCCAGCTCAGACGGGATCACAGATACGCAGTATTTT CASSDGITDTQYF
TRBJ1-1 13 TRBV11-3 . . TGTGCCAGCAGCTTTGAGAGAGACACTGAAGCTTTCTTT CASSFERDTEAFF
TRBJ2-2 16 TRBV28 . TRBD1 TGTGCCAGCAGTTTAACAGGGGGCTATCAAGCCGGGGAGCTGTTTTTT CASSLTGGYQAGELFF
TRBJ2-7 13 TRBV5-4 . . TGTGCCAGCAGCCCCGTCGGTACCTACGAGCAGTACTTC CASSPVGTYEQYF
TRBJ2-7 12 TRBV11-2 . . TGTGCCAGCAGGTATCACCCGGGCGAGCAGTACTTC CASRYHPGEQYF
TRBJ1-2 14 TRBV28 . . TGTGCCAGCACCCTTAGGGACACTAGCTATGGCTACACCTTC CASTLRDTSYGYTF
TRBJ2-4 17 TRBV15 . TRBD1 TGTGCCACCAGCCCCAACAGGGACAGGATAGCCAAAAACATTCAGTACTTC CATSPNRDRIAKNIQYF
TRBJ1-2 14 TRBV6-2/TRBV6-3 . . TGTGCCAGCAGTTACAGGGGAAGGAACTATGGCTACACCTTC CASSYRGRNYGYTF
TRBJ2-7 13 TRBV29-1 . TRBD1 TGCAGCGTTAGTTTGGGACAGGGAAGCGAGCAGTACTTC CSVSLGQGSEQYF
TRBJ2-1 16 TRBV10-3 . TRBD2 TGTGCCATCAGTGAGTCTCGCGGGAGCTCCTACAACGAGCAGTTCTTC CAISESRGSSYNEQFF
TRBJ1-1 15 TRBV4-1 . . TGCGCCAGCAGCCAACCGGACACACGGGGGACTGAAGCTTTCTTT CASSQPDTRGTEAFF
TRBJ2-1 15 TRBV19 . TRBD2 TGTGCCAGTAGGTTGGCGAGCGGGAGTCACAATGAGCAGTTCTTC CASRLASGSHNEQFF
TRBJ1-2 13 TRBV6-5 . TRBD1 TGTGCCAGCAGTCCGGACAGGGGATTCGGCTACACCTTC CASSPDRGFGYTF
TRBJ2-7 14 TRBV7-2 . TRBD1 TGTGCCAGCAAACGGGACAGGGCTACCGACGAGCAGTACTTC CASKRDRATDEQYF
TRBJ2-6 18 TRBV18 . . TGTGCCAGCTCACCTCGACAGCCCACTCCCTCTGGGGCCAACGTCCTGACTTTC CASSPRQPTPSGANVLTF
TRBJ2-3 17 TRBV7-8 . TRBD2 TGTGCCAGCAGGCCGACTAGCGGGGCCCCTAGCACAGATACGCAGTATTTT CASRPTSGAPSTDTQYF
TRBJ2-1 17 TRBV4-1 . TRBD2 TGCGCCAGCAGCCACCCCGTGACTAGCGGGAGAGCAAATGAGCAGTTCTTC CASSHPVTSGRANEQFF
TRBJ2-6 18 TRBV15 . . TGTGCCACCACCAACAAGGGGAACTTAGTATCTGGGGCCAACGTCCTGACTTTC CATTNKGNLVSGANVLTF
TRBJ2-7 16 TRBV6-6 . TRBD1 TGTGCCAGCAGCCCCCCCGGACAGGGGAGAAACTACGAGCAGTACTTC CASSPPGQGRNYEQYF
TRBJ1-1 15 TRBV6-5 . . TGTGCCAGCAGTAGGGGTAAAGGCCAGAACACTGAAGCTTTCTTT CASSRGKGQNTEAFF
TRBJ1-5 14 TRBV28 . TRBD1 TGTGCCAGCAGTTTCCGGACAGGGAGGGAGCCCCAGCATTTT CASSFRTGREPQHF
TRBJ1-6 16 TRBV28 . . TGTGCCAGCAGCCGTCCGGCAGGGTCCTCCGGCCCAGCCCTCCACTTT CASSRPAGSSGPALHF
TRBJ1-1 11 TRBV5-1 . TRBD1 TGCGCCAGCAGCTCACAGGGGAGAACTTTCTTT CASSSQGRTFF
TRBJ1-4 14 TRBV7-2 once TRBD1 TGTGCCAGCAGCGCGACAGGGAGAAATGAAAAACTGTTTTTT CASSATGRNEKLFF
TRBJ2-2 16 TRBV6-5 once . TGTGCCAGCAGTTACTCATGGTTAGCGAACACCGGGGAGCTGTTTTTT CASSYSWLANTGELFF
TRBJ2-7 15 TRBV18 . TRBD2 TGTGCCAGCTCACCTGGAGCGGGAGAGACCTACGAGCAGTACTTC CASSPGAGETYEQYF
TRBJ1-2 15 TRBV2 . . TGTGCCAGCAGTGAAGAGCTGGGGGCTCACTATGGCTACACCTTC CASSEELGAHYGYTF
TRBJ2-7 13 TRBV6-5 . . TGTGCCAGCAGTTACTCGCGGGCATCACGACAGTACTTC CASSYSRASRQYF
TRBJ2-1 14 TRBV18 . TRBD1 TGTGCCAGCTCACCAGACAGGGGGCCCAATGAGCAGTTCTTC CASSPDRGPNEQFF
TRBJ2-1 12 TRBV12-3/TRBV12-4 . . TGTGCCAGCAGTTTTGTGGGAGACGAGCAGTTCTTC CASSFVGDEQFF
TRBJ2-7 14 TRBV29-1 . . TGCAGCGTTGGGGGCAGGACCGATCGGAACGAGCAGTACTTC CSVGGRTDRNEQYF